This T cell receptor (beta chain) was sequenced for a study of T cells in Graves' hyperthyroidism and ophthalmopathy. There were TCR beta CDR3 regions amplified from RNA transcripts. TCR CDR3 underwent first-round RT-PCR with the HTBI primer set. TCRdb reprocessed the multiplex PCR reads via MiXCR and lists one record per CDR3 protein. The repertoire holds 250,000 to 300,000 distinct CDR3 sequences, about 13% seen once, with 7.9% in the top ten. V was cut by 10 bases and J by 2 bases, with 12 bases left in between. The CDR3 length is 13 residues. Germline CDR1 reads MNHNS; CDR2 reads SASEGT. As to this clonotype: Its antigen remains unknown.

Study-wide findings and caveats: Researchers found most expanded thyroid clonotypes above 0.001 in blood as well. Ophthalmopathy was distinguished from stable hyperthyroidism by 13 V-J signatures.

No ophthalmopathy progression within 18 months constituted stable Graves' hyperthyroidism. This receptor was obtained from a woman aged 40 to 49 with Graves' hyperthyroidism. The sequencing input was blood. The chain uses TRBV6-1 and TRBJ1-5, with a tentative D call TRBD1 (5 bases). The CDR3 is CATLGGGNQPQHF. DNA for the CDR3: TGTGCCACCCTGGGGGGGGGCAATCAGCCCCAGCATTTT.